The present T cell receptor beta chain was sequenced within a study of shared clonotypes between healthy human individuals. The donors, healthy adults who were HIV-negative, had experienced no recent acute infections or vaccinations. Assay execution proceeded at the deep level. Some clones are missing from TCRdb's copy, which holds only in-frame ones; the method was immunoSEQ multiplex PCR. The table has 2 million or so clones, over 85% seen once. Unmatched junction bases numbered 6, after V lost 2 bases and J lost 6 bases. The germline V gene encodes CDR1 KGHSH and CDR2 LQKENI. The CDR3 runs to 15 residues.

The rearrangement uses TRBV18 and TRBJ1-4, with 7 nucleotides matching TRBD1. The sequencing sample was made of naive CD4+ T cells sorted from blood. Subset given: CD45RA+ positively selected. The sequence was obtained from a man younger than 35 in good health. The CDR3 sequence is CASSPFRGRDEKLFF. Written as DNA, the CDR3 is TGTGCCAGCTCACCATTTAGGGGGCGCGATGAAAAACTGTTTTTT.